One sample yielded the 15 T cell receptor beta chains listed below, sequenced in a study of blood T cells in healthy people across ages. For the second PCR, which ran for about 6 to 12 cycles, a sample-barcoded 5' primer and a J-beta primer mix were used. TCRdb re-analysed the 5' RACE reads in MiXCR, keeping a single row per CDR3 protein. In the table there are approximately 940,000 distinct CDR3 sequences, roughly 52% of which are singletons. The source material was blood. Receptors originate from a young man in good health.

The chain is built from TRBV29-1 and TRBJ2-3; TRBD2 aligns across 10 bases. CDR1 SQVTM and CDR2 ANQGSEA come from the germline V gene. The CDR3 runs to 14 residues. Unmatched junction bases numbered 4, after V lost 6 bases and J lost 1 base. The CDR3 region is CSVGTSAGTDTQYF. CDR3 bases: TGCAGCGTGGGGACTAGCGCCGGCACAGATACGCAGTATTTT.

A word on this clonotype: A junction boundary mismatches the germline segment, possibly from a read error. The chain recombines TRBV27 with TRBJ1-1; the D gene is possibly TRBD1 (5 bases). CDR1 MNHEY and CDR2 SMNVEV come from the germline V gene (reference sequence). The CDR3 totals 16 residues. The CDR3 region has the DNA TGTGCCAGCAGTCTATGGGGGGGTCGGTCTGACACTGAGGCTTTCTTT. It yields the protein CASSLWGGRSDTEAFF.

This chain uses TRBV12-3 or TRBV12-4 with TRBJ2-2; D ambiguous. CDR3 length: 13 amino acids. Trimming cost V 8 bases and J 3 bases, with 10 bases left between them. Here the CDR3 DNA reads TGTGCCAGCGGGGAACAGTACACCGGGGAGCTGTTTTTT. This gives the protein CASGEQYTGELFF.

This sequence joins TRBV19 and TRBJ2-4; the D is unclear. Trimming shortened V by 7 bases and J by 2 bases, and 12 bases separated the two germline ends. This CDR3 is 14 amino acids long. Germline CDR1 reads LNHDA; CDR2 reads SQIVND (reference sequence). The CDR3 bases are TGTGCCAGTAAGACGGACCTATCCAAAAACATTCAGTACTTC. Its protein product is CASKTDLSKNIQYF.

In its sample, this clonotype was seen a few times. The chain uses TRBV6-1 and TRBJ1-5; perhaps TRBD1 as D (6 bases). The CDR3 totals 15 residues. Germline CDR1 and CDR2: MNHNS and SASEGT. V shed 3 bases and J shed 4 bases, with 13 bases lying between them. The CDR3 sequence: CASSEGHVLNQPQHF. The DNA for the CDR3 is TGTGCCAGCAGTGAGGGACACGTCCTGAATCAGCCCCAGCATTTT.

The table lists this clonotype with a few counts. A read error may explain this, as a much larger clone is one base away. V usage is TRBV3-1 and J usage is TRBJ2-3, with 8 bases aligning to TRBD2. There are 14 residues in the CDR3. The germline gives CDR1 LGHDT, CDR2 YNNKEL (reference sequence). The trim removed 3 bases at V and 1 base at J, leaving 0 bases unmatched. CDR3 DNA: TGTGCCAGCAGCCAGACTAGCGGCACAGATACGCAGTATTTT. Protein sequence: CASSQTSGTDTQYF.

The gene calls are TRBV7-2 and TRBJ2-7; D ambiguous. The CDR3 is made up of 15 amino acids. The V end was cut by 1 base, the J end by 2 bases, with 12 bases between. Germline V lookup: CDR1 SGHTA, CDR2 FQGNSA. CDR3 sequence reads: CASSLGSTATYEQYF. For the CDR3, the DNA is TGTGCCAGCAGCTTAGGGTCTACGGCGACCTACGAGCAGTACTTC. The entire variable domain, with the rest obtained from reference TRBV7-2 and TRBJ2-7, is as follows: GAGVSQSPSNKVTEKGKDVELRCDPISGHTALYWYRQSLGQGLEFLIYFQGNSAPDKSGLPSDRFSAERTGGSVSTLTIQRTQQEDSAVYLCASSLGSTATYEQYFGPGTRLTVT.

This clonotype was detected a few times. The V and J genes are TRBV7-9 and TRBJ1-4; D might be TRBD1 (5 bases). Germline V gene sequence: CDR1 SEHNR, CDR2 FQNEAQ (reference sequence). The V gene lost 6 bases and the J gene lost 7 bases, with 9 bases spanning the gap. This CDR3 is built from 12 residues. CDR3 DNA sequence: TGTGCCAGCAGAAAGGGACGTGAAAAACTGTTTTTT. Translating it yields CASRKGREKLFF.

This clonotype was counted once. V usage is TRBV6-6 and J usage is TRBJ1-5, with a possible D match to TRBD1 (5 bases). The V end lost 0 bases, the J end lost 6 bases, and 9 bases lay between the germline ends. The V gene's germline CDR1 is MNHNY and CDR2 SVGAGI (reference sequence). CDR3 size: 14 residues. In nucleotides, the CDR3 is TGTGCCAGCAGTTACTCTCAGGGACCTCAGCCCCAGCATTTT. Encoded protein: CASSYSQGPQPQHF.

The gene calls are TRBV12-3 or TRBV12-4 and TRBJ1-2; D is ambiguous. This CDR3 contains 13 residues. V was shortened by 3 bases and J by 4 bases, with 9 bases between the two germline ends. The CDR3 is CASSFGSPYGYTF. The CDR3 DNA sequence: TGTGCCAGCAGTTTCGGTAGCCCCTATGGCTACACCTTC.

This clonotype appeared a few times. This chain connects TRBV10-2 to TRBJ2-4; D gene unclear. The V end was cut by 8 bases, the J end by 1 base, with 6 bases between. This CDR3 has 12 residues. Germline V gene data show CDR1 as WSHSY and CDR2 as SAAADI. CDR3 DNA sequence: TGCGCCAGCGCGGATGCCAAAAACATTCAGTACTTC. Translated, it gives CASADAKNIQYF.

This clonotype was counted between two and nine times. The chain carries TRBV5-1 and TRBJ2-6; no clear D gene. The CDR3 totals 15 residues. With 3 bases removed from V and 1 base from J, the gap between germline ends came to 8 bases. Germline V lookup: CDR1 SGHRS, CDR2 YFSETQ. CDR3 in amino acids: CASSSTQSGANVLTF. DNA for the CDR3: TGCGCCAGCAGCTCGACACAATCTGGGGCCAACGTCCTGACTTTC. Full variable domain (missing parts from reference TRBV5-1 and TRBJ2-6): KAGVTQTPRYLIKTRGQQVTLSCSPISGHRSVSWYQQTPGQGLQFLFEYFSETQRNKGNFPGRFSGRQFSNSRSEMNVSTLELGDSALYLCASSSTQSGANVLTFGAGSRLTVL.

Concerning this clonotype: A much larger clone sits a single nucleotide away, making a read error possible. This rearrangement joins TRBV11-2 to TRBJ2-5; D possibly corresponds to TRBD1 (5 bases). From germline, CDR1 is SGHAT and CDR2 FQNNGV. This CDR3 contains 13 residues. DNA for the CDR3: TGTACCAGCAGAGGCGCAGGGCAAGAGACCCAGTACTTC. Residues: CTSRGAGQETQYF.

The V call is TRBV7-9, the J call TRBJ1-2; no reliable D call. CDR3 length: 12 amino acids. The germline V gene has CDR1 SEHNR and CDR2 FQNEAQ (reference sequence). V was clipped by 5 bases and J by 10 bases, with 14 bases between them. As DNA, the CDR3 is TGTGCCAGCAGCCAGACGACCGGTGACTACACCTTC. Protein product: CASSQTTGDYTF. Filled out from reference TRBV7-9 and TRBJ1-2, the complete variable domain reads DTGVSQNPRHKITKRGQNVTFRCDPISEHNRLYWYRQTLGQGPEFLTYFQNEAQLEKSRLLSDRFSAERPKGSFSTLEIQRTEQGDSAMYLCASSQTTGDYTFGSGTRLTVV.

In its sample, this clonotype was seen a few times. The chain uses TRBV12-3 or TRBV12-4 and TRBJ1-1, with D tentatively TRBD1 (5 bases). The CDR3 runs to 13 residues. The V end was cut by 8 bases, the J end by 6 bases, with 16 bases between. Here the CDR3 reads CASGRGEDPEAFF. The CDR3 DNA sequence: TGTGCCAGCGGCCGAGGGGAGGACCCTGAAGCTTTCTTT.